Below, 32 T cell receptor beta chains from the same sample are listed, as sequenced in a study of blood T cell repertoires in COVID-19. Repertoires were generated with immunoSEQ multiplex PCR, while TCRdb's copy carries only in-frame clones and drops some. The sample includes under 300,000 clones, roughly 86% of them seen just once. The sequenced material came from PBMCs or T cells enriched from blood (not recorded which). The source is a woman between 45 and 65 years old who had recovered from COVID-19.

This clone is a singleton in its sample. V usage is TRBV9 and J usage is TRBJ2-1; 10 nucleotides agree with TRBD2. With V trimmed by 0 bases and J by 5 bases, 17 bases remained unmatched. Germline V gene lookup returns CDR1 SGDLS and CDR2 YYNGEE. The length of the CDR3 is 20 residues. Written as DNA, the CDR3 is TGTGCCAGCAGCGTAGGTTTTCGACTAGCGGGCACCCGCCCCCACAATGAGCAGTTCTTC. Its protein product is CASSVGFRLAGTRPHNEQFF.

The rearrangement joins TRBV3-1 (or the pseudogene TRBV3-2) to TRBJ2-7; possibly TRBD2 for D (6 bases). The germline gives CDR1 LGHDT, CDR2 YNNKEL (reference sequence). V was clipped by 5 bases and J by 0 bases, with 11 bases between them. The CDR3 spans 14 residues. The CDR3 sequence: CASSSSAVSYEQYF. The DNA of the CDR3 is TGTGCCAGCAGCTCTAGCGCCGTCTCCTACGAGCAGTACTTC.

The rearrangement uses TRBV10-1 and TRBJ2-3; the match to TRBD2 covers 10 bases. The CDR3 covers 15 residues. Germline CDR1 reads WNHNN; CDR2 reads SYGVQD (reference sequence). V gave up 3 bases and J gave up 4 bases; unmatched junction bases: 4. Here the CDR3 reads CASSEGTSDADTQYF. CDR3 in DNA: TGCGCCAGCAGTGAAGGGACTAGCGACGCAGATACGCAGTATTTT.

Comment on this clone: Distinct nucleotide sequences in the sample also encode this CDR3. The chain uses TRBV27 and TRBJ2-2; 8 bases line up with TRBD1. The CDR3 extends over 15 amino acids. Germline V CDR1 and CDR2: MNHEY, SMNVEV (reference sequence). Unmatched junction bases numbered 5, after V lost 3 bases and J lost 5 bases. The CDR3 DNA follows: TGTGCCAGCAGTTTTCGAACAGGGGGTACCGGGGAGCTGTTTTTT. The encoded protein is CASSFRTGGTGELFF.

This sequence joins TRBV5-1 and TRBJ2-3; 8 positions agree with TRBD2. The CDR3 runs to 15 residues. The germline gives CDR1 SGHRS, CDR2 YFSETQ. Unmatched junction bases numbered 5, after V lost 4 bases and J lost 1 base. The CDR3 coding sequence is TGCGCCAGCAGCCAAGGGACTAGTCGCACAGATACGCAGTATTTT. Amino acid sequence: CASSQGTSRTDTQYF.

This chain uses TRBV13 with TRBJ2-2; perhaps TRBD2 as D (6 bases). The length of the CDR3 is 16 residues. Germline V gives CDR1 PRHDT, CDR2 FYEKMQ (reference sequence). V was cut by 3 bases and J by 0 bases, with 11 bases left in between. DNA of the CDR3: TGTGCCAGCAGCTTTTTCGGGAGAACGAACACCGGGGAGCTGTTTTTT. It yields the protein CASSFFGRTNTGELFF.

The chain has TRBV14 and TRBJ2-7; tentative D call: TRBD2 (6 bases). CDR3 length: 14 amino acids. Trimming took 1 base from V and 4 from J, leaving 11 bases between them. From germline, CDR1 is SGHDN and CDR2 FVKESK. DNA for the CDR3: TGTGCCAGCAGCCAAGGGGGGGTTGCTTACGAGCAGTACTTC. As protein: CASSQGGVAYEQYF.

V and J are TRBV5-1 and TRBJ2-3, with 10 bases lining up with TRBD2. The V and J ends lost 7 bases and 2 bases, in that order; junction bases with no gene match: 4. The CDR3 is 14 amino acids. Germline values: CDR1 SGHRS, CDR2 YFSETQ. This chain's CDR3 is CASSSGRDTDTQYF. The CDR3 DNA reads as TGCGCCAGCTCGAGCGGGAGGGACACAGATACGCAGTATTTT.

The chain carries TRBV28 and TRBJ1-2; no definite D call. The CDR3 sequence is 11 residues long. Looked up from germline, CDR1 is MDHEN and CDR2 is SYDVKM. V lost 7 bases to trimming and J lost 0 bases, with 3 bases between them. The CDR3 nucleotides are TGTGCCAGCACAGCTAACTATGGCTACACCTTC. Amino acid sequence: CASTANYGYTF.

This rearrangement joins TRBV15 to TRBJ2-7; TRBD2 is a possible D gene (6 bases). Per germline, CDR1 LNHNV and CDR2 YYDKDF (reference sequence). Trimming pared 3 bases from V and 6 bases from J, leaving 21 bases between. The length of the CDR3 is 16 residues. CDR3 DNA sequence: TGTGCCACCAGCAGGTCAGGCGGGGTTAGCGGCCTCGAGCAGTACTTC. This sequence encodes CATSRSGGVSGLEQYF. The full variable domain, rest sourced from reference TRBV15 and TRBJ2-7, is DAMVIQNPRYQVTQFGKPVTLSCSQTLNHNVMYWYQQKSSQAPKLLFHYYDKDFNNEADTPDNFQSRRPNTSFCFLDIRSPGLGDTAMYLCATSRSGGVSGLEQYFGPGTRLTVT.

The chain links TRBV4-3 to TRBJ2-7; D gene ambiguous. The CDR3 is 15 amino acids. The germline V gene encodes CDR1 LGHNA and CDR2 YSLEER. Trimming removed 0 bases from V and 3 bases from J, with 12 bases in between. CDR3: CASSQDNTVIYEQYF. The CDR3 nucleotides read TGCGCCAGCAGCCAAGATAATACAGTAATCTACGAGCAGTACTTC.

The chain is built from TRBV7-9 and TRBJ2-7; 7 nucleotides line up with TRBD2. Germline CDR1 is SEHNR and CDR2 is FQNEAQ (reference sequence). J lost 4 bases, V lost 0 bases, and 3 bases had no gene match. The CDR3 is 14 residues long. The CDR3, as DNA: TGTGCCAGCAGCTTAGCGGGAGGGCCGTACGAGCAGTACTTC. As protein: CASSLAGGPYEQYF.

The CDR3 DNA reads as TGTGCCAGTAGTCAACCGGGGGGGGATCAAGGCTACACCTTC. This codes for CASSQPGGDQGYTF. V and J are TRBV19 and TRBJ1-2, with a weak D call TRBD1 (5 bases). Trimming stripped 5 bases from V and 8 bases from J, with 18 bases between. In germline, CDR1 is LNHDA, CDR2 SQIVND (reference sequence). This CDR3 has 14 amino acids. Full variable domain (remainder filled in from reference TRBV19 and TRBJ1-2): DGGITQSPKYLFRKEGQNVTLSCEQNLNHDAMYWYRQDPGQGLRLIYYSQIVNDFQKGDIAEGYSVSREKKESFPLTVTSAQKNPTAFYLCASSQPGGDQGYTFGSGTRLTVV.

The chain couples TRBV28 to TRBJ1-5, with D maybe TRBD1 (6 bases). The CDR3 is 13 residues long. Germline V CDR1 and CDR2: MDHEN, SYDVKM. The V end lost 8 bases, the J end lost 7 bases, and 15 bases lay between the germline ends. Written as DNA, the CDR3 is TGTGCCAGCGCACAGGGCATTCAGCAGCCCCAGCATTTT. This translates into CASAQGIQQPQHF.

The chain combines TRBV29-1 with TRBJ2-5; D perhaps matches TRBD2 (6 bases). The CDR3 extends over 14 amino acids. Trimming shortened V by 4 bases and J by 4 bases, and 16 bases separated the two germline ends. Germline CDR1 and CDR2: SQVTM and ANQGSEA. The CDR3 nucleotides read TGCAGCGTTGCGGCCGGTGGGGGGAGAGAGACCCAGTACTTC. This sequence encodes CSVAAGGGRETQYF.

The chain uses TRBV9 and TRBJ1-6, with a possible D match to TRBD1 (5 bases). The CDR3 is 15 residues long. Germline V gene data show CDR1 as SGDLS and CDR2 as YYNGEE. V was pared by 4 bases and J by 6 bases, with 14 bases between. The CDR3 loop reads CASSPGPGGNSPLHF. CDR3 coding DNA: TGTGCCAGCAGCCCCGGTCCCGGGGGTAATTCACCCCTCCACTTT.

The chain recombines TRBV5-1 with TRBJ2-7; the match to TRBD1 covers 7 bases. CDR3 length: 14 residues. CDR1 is SGHRS, CDR2 YFSETQ, per germline. Trimming at V came to 5 bases and at J to 5 bases, leaving 10 bases not matched to a gene. This chain's CDR3 is CASSSWTGGDEQYF. DNA of the CDR3: TGCGCCAGCAGTTCCTGGACAGGAGGCGACGAGCAGTACTTC.

This rearrangement joins TRBV10-3 to TRBJ1-5; D unclear. CDR1 is ENHRY, CDR2 SYGVKD, per germline. The V end was cut by 3 bases, the J end by 11 bases, with 11 bases between. CDR3 length equals 12 residues. The CDR3 reads CAISEPLRTQHF. CDR3 bases: TGTGCCATCAGTGAACCGTTGAGGACCCAGCATTTT.

The gene calls are TRBV5-1 and TRBJ1-4; maybe TRBD1 (6 bases). V dropped 2 bases and J dropped 4 bases, with 9 bases sitting between them. The germline CDR1 and CDR2 sequences are SGHRS and YFSETQ. CDR3 length equals 14 residues. The DNA of the CDR3 is TGCGCCAGCAGCTTTGGGGGCGATAATGAAAAACTGTTTTTT. It translates to CASSFGGDNEKLFF.

The gene calls are TRBV5-4 and TRBJ1-2; TRBD1 might be the D (6 bases). The CDR3 contains 13 residues. Germline V lookup: CDR1 SGHNT, CDR2 YYREEE (reference sequence). Trimming pared 4 bases from V and 8 bases from J, leaving 15 bases between. The DNA of the CDR3 is TGTGCCAGCAGCGCGGACAGTTATCGCGGCTACACCTTC. It is translated as CASSADSYRGYTF.

The chain recombines TRBV7-9 with TRBJ1-2; weak D call: TRBD1 (5 bases). V was shortened by 1 base and J by 8 bases, with 11 bases between the two germline ends. The CDR3 is 13 amino acids. Germline CDR1 is SEHNR and CDR2 is FQNEAQ (reference sequence). CDR3 coding DNA: TGTGCCAGCAGCTTAGATTGGGGCGGAGGCTACACCTTC. It specifies CASSLDWGGGYTF.

The V and J genes are TRBV5-1 and TRBJ1-4, with 10 bases that match TRBD1. After removal of 4 bases from V and 7 bases from J, the junction contained 16 bases not matched to a gene. This CDR3 spans 18 amino acids. In germline, CDR1 is SGHRS, CDR2 YFSETQ. CDR3 bases: TGCGCCAGCAGCATAGAGTCGGGACAGGGGTCGTATCCTGAAAAACTGTTTTTT. It specifies CASSIESGQGSYPEKLFF.

The genes are TRBV27 and TRBJ2-7; tentative D call: TRBD1 (6 bases). Germline-derived CDR1 and CDR2 are MNHEY and SMNVEV (reference sequence). The V end was cut by 3 bases, the J end by 3 bases, with 12 bases between. The CDR3 spans 14 residues. This CDR3 reads CASSLSRGLYEQYF. The CDR3 nucleotides are TGTGCCAGCAGTTTGAGCAGGGGCCTCTACGAGCAGTACTTC.

The chain has TRBV18 and TRBJ1-1, with D uncertain. Per the germline V gene, CDR1 is KGHSH and CDR2 is LQKENI. With 3 bases removed from V and 1 base from J, the gap between germline ends came to 9 bases. CDR3 length equals 14 residues. DNA for the CDR3: TGTGCCAGCTCACCGTTTAGTGCGAACACTGAAGCTTTCTTT. This encodes CASSPFSANTEAFF.

A single count supports this clone. The gene calls are TRBV7-2 and TRBJ2-1, with 8 bases identical to TRBD1. With V trimmed by 7 bases and J by 9 bases, 8 bases remained unmatched. Germline V CDR1 and CDR2: SGHTA, FQGNSA. CDR3 size: 13 residues. CDR3 in DNA: TGTGCCAGCACCTGGCAGGGGGCGAGTGAGCAGTTCTTC. Amino acid sequence: CASTWQGASEQFF.

This clone occurred a few times. The chain is built from TRBV27 and TRBJ1-6; 11 positions match TRBD1. The V gene end was trimmed by 3 bases and the J gene end by 10 bases; junction bases not matched to a gene: 2. This CDR3 has 14 residues. Germline V gene data show CDR1 as MNHEY and CDR2 as SMNVEV (reference sequence). The CDR3 loop reads CASSLDRGQSPLHF. The CDR3 region has the DNA TGTGCCAGCAGTTTGGACAGGGGGCAATCACCCCTCCACTTT.

The count of this clone is one. The chain links TRBV7-2 to TRBJ2-5, with 7 bases that match TRBD1. V shed 5 bases and J 4 bases; nucleotides not matched to a gene: 7. CDR3 length equals 14 residues. The V gene's germline CDR1 is SGHTA and CDR2 FQGNSA. The CDR3 coding sequence is TGTGCCAGCAGCCGGGGACAGATTAGAGAGACCCAGTACTTC. Its translation is CASSRGQIRETQYF.

J is TRBJ2-3 and V is TRBV9; 9 bases are a match to TRBD1. The CDR3 totals 14 residues. V lost 6 bases, J lost 4 bases, and 6 bases stayed unmatched. Germline CDR1 SGDLS, CDR2 YYNGEE. The CDR3 region is CASTTGQGSDTQYF. Here the CDR3 DNA reads TGTGCCAGCACCACGGGACAGGGATCAGATACGCAGTATTTT.

J is TRBJ2-7 and V is TRBV10-3; 11 bases align to TRBD2. CDR3 length equals 14 residues. Unmatched junction bases numbered 6, after V lost 8 bases and J lost 3 bases. Looked up from germline, CDR1 is ENHRY and CDR2 is SYGVKD. The CDR3 loop is CAIQPGLAVYEQYF. For the CDR3, the DNA is TGTGCCATCCAACCGGGACTAGCGGTCTACGAGCAGTACTTC.

As DNA, the CDR3 is TGTGCCAGTGGATGGGGGGGCGTCGATCAGCCCCAGCATTTT. It translates to CASGWGGVDQPQHF. V and J are TRBV19 and TRBJ1-5; D is possibly TRBD1 (6 bases). CDR1 is LNHDA, CDR2 SQIVND, per germline (reference sequence). This CDR3 comprises 14 residues. The V end was cut by 8 bases, the J end by 5 bases, with 16 bases between.

The DNA of the CDR3 is TGTGCCATCAGTTCCTATCCGGGACTACCCCTTAATGAGCAGTTCTTC. Its translation: CAISSYPGLPLNEQFF. The chain recombines TRBV10-3 with TRBJ2-1; 7 bases map to TRBD2. With 5 bases clipped from V and 7 bases from J, the junction kept 14 bases outside the gene matches. Germline V lookup: CDR1 ENHRY, CDR2 SYGVKD. This CDR3 has 16 residues.

The CDR3 sequence: CASTPRQGRNTEAFF. DNA for the CDR3: TGTGCCAGCACCCCCCGACAGGGGCGAAACACTGAAGCTTTCTTT. J is TRBJ1-1 and V is TRBV6-5; 8 bases map to TRBD1. The CDR3 is 15 residues long. CDR1 and CDR2 (germline): MNHEY, SVGAGI. J gave up 2 bases and V 7 bases, and 9 bases lay outside the gene matches.